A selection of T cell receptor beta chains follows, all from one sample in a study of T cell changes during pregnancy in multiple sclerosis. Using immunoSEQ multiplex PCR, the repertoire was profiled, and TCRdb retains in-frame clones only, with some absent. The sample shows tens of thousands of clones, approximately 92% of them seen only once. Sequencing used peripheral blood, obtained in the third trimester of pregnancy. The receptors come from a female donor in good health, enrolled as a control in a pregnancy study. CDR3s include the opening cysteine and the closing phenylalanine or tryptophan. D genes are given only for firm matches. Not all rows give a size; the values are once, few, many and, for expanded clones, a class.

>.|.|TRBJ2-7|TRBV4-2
TGTGCCAGCAGCCAAGAGACCAAGCGTCACGAGCAGTACTTC
CASSQETKRHEQYF
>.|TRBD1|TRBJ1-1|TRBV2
TGTGCCAGCAAATCCACAGGGGTGAACACTGAAGCTTTCTTT
CASKSTGVNTEAFF
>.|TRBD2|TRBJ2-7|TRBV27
TGTGCCAGCAGTGGAAATAGCGGGAGGGCTCGGATCGAGCAGTACTTC
CASSGNSGRARIEQYF
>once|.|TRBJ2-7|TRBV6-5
TGTTGCGCAGGGCCGTACTACGAGCAGTACTTC
CCAGPYYEQYF
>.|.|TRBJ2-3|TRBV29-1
TGCAGCGTTTCAGAGGCAGATACGCAGTATTTT
CSVSEADTQYF
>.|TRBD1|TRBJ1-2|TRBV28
TGTGCCAGCTTTAGGGGGCGCGACTATGGCTACACCTTC
CASFRGRDYGYTF
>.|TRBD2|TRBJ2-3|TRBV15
TGTGCCACCAGCGGCGGACTAGCGATTAGCACAGATACGCAGTATTTT
CATSGGLAISTDTQYF
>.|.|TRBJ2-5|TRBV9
TGTGCCAGCAGCCCCCTTCGCGGGACCCAGTACTTC
CASSPLRGTQYF
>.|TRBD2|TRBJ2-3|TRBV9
TGTGCCAGCAGCGTTTCGGGGGGGCGCACAGATACGCAGTATTTT
CASSVSGGRTDTQYF
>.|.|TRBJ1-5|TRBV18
TGTGCCAGCTCACCGGAGCATAGCAATCAGCCCCAGCATTTT
CASSPEHSNQPQHF
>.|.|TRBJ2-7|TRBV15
TGTGCCACCAGCAGGGGACAAACCTACGAGCAGTACTTC
CATSRGQTYEQYF
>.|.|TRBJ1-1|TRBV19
TGTGCCAGTAGTATATCTTGGGGGGGGGTTTGGTACACTGAAGCTTTCTTT
CASSISWGGVWYTEAFF
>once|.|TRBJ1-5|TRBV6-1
TGTGCCAGCAGTGAAGCGGGCGGGATGAGCAATCAGCCCCAGCATTTT
CASSEAGGMSNQPQHF
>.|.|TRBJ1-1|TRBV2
TGTGCCAGCGGCTCACGGAGGAACACTGAAGCTTTCTTT
CASGSRRNTEAFF
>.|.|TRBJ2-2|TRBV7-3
TGTGCCAGCAGCTTATGGACGGGGAATTCCGGGGAGCTGTTTTTT
CASSLWTGNSGELFF
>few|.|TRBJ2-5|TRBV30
TGTGCCTGGAAGCGCGCGGGCCGAGAGACCCAGTACTTC
CAWKRAGRETQYF
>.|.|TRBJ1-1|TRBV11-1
TGTGCCAGCAGTTCTGGTAGGGGGACTGAAGCTTTCTTT
CASSSGRGTEAFF
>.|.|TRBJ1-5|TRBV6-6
TGTGCCAGCAGATCTACAGGGTCCCAGCCCCAGCATTTT
CASRSTGSQPQHF
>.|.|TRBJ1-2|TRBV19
TGTGCCAGTAGTATGGGCTCAGGAAGTTATGGCTACACCTTC
CASSMGSGSYGYTF
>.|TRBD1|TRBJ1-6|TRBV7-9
TGTGCCAGCAGTCCGACAGGGAGCTCCTATAATTCACCCCTCCACTTT
CASSPTGSSYNSPLHF
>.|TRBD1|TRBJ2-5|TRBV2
TGTGCCAGCGGCAGGGACAGGGGTGAGGAGACCCAGTACTTC
CASGRDRGEETQYF
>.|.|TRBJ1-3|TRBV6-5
TGTGCCAGCAGTTACGCGGGGTACCCTGGAAACACCATATATTTT
CASSYAGYPGNTIYF
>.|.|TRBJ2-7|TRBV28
TGTGCCAGCAGCCGCCGAGGGAGTTCGGCGTTCAACGAGCAGTACTTC
CASSRRGSSAFNEQYF
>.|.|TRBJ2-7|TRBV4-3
TGCGCCAGCAGCCAAGATAGGGGCGCCCCCTACGAGCAGTACTTC
CASSQDRGAPYEQYF
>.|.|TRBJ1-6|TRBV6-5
TGTGCCAGCAGCTCCAATCACAGGGAATTTTCACCCCTCCACTTT
CASSSNHREFSPLHF
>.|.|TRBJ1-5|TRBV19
TGTGCCAGTAGTCCCGGGACTATAAATCAGCCCCAGCATTTT
CASSPGTINQPQHF
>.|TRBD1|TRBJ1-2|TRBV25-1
TGTGCCAGCAGTGGGACAGGGGGCTCTAACTATGGCTACACCTTC
CASSGTGGSNYGYTF
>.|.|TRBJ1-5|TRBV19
TGTGCCACCGCCGGGGGGCCGAATAGCAATCAGCCCCAGCATTTT
CATAGGPNSNQPQHF
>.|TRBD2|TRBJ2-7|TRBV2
TGTGCCAGCAGTACTAGCGGCTACGAGCAGTACTTC
CASSTSGYEQYF